This is a list of T cell receptor beta chains from one sample in a study of cytomegalovirus exposure and HLA in healthy donors. Here immunoSEQ multiplex PCR was the method, and the copy in TCRdb shows in-frame clones only, minus some. The sample lists 170,000 or so clones, under 85% occurring once. Sequenced: PBMCs. The receptors shown here come from a woman in her 30s in good health and CMV-seronegative. CDR3s include the opening cysteine and the closing phenylalanine or tryptophan. A D gene is named only where the DNA matches it firmly.

J gene: TRBJ1-1
D gene: TRBD1
V gene: TRBV5-1
CDR3 protein: CASSHGAQQGARTEAFF
CDR3 DNA: TGCGCCAGCAGCCACGGGGCCCAACAGGGGGCACGGACTGAAGCTTTCTTT

J gene: TRBJ2-7
D gene: TRBD1
V gene: TRBV9
CDR3 protein: CASSVVQGAQQYF
CDR3 DNA: TGTGCCAGCAGCGTAGTCCAGGGGGCTCAGCAGTACTTC

J gene: TRBJ1-1
D gene: .
V gene: TRBV6-5
CDR3 protein: CASSLSGTQNTEAFF
CDR3 DNA: TGTGCCAGCAGTTTGTCCGGGACACAAAACACTGAAGCTTTCTTT

J gene: TRBJ2-1
D gene: TRBD1
V gene: TRBV7-8
CDR3 protein: CASSSDRNKQFF
CDR3 DNA: TGTGCCAGCAGCTCGGACAGGAACAAGCAGTTCTTC

J gene: TRBJ2-1
D gene: TRBD2
V gene: TRBV5-1
CDR3 protein: CASSSGGSYNEQFF
CDR3 DNA: TGCGCCAGCAGCTCGGGGGGGTCCTACAATGAGCAGTTCTTC

J gene: TRBJ2-7
D gene: .
V gene: TRBV30
CDR3 protein: CAWSEAGLSYEQYF
CDR3 DNA: TGTGCCTGGAGTGAGGCGGGCCTCTCCTACGAGCAGTACTTC

J gene: TRBJ2-4
D gene: TRBD2
V gene: TRBV4-1
CDR3 protein: CASSQTAGALGNIQYF
CDR3 DNA: TGCGCCAGCAGCCAAACAGCGGGAGCTCTAGGTAACATTCAGTACTTC

J gene: TRBJ1-6
D gene: TRBD1
V gene: TRBV7-9
CDR3 protein: CASSRMRDRIFGSPLHF
CDR3 DNA: TGTGCCAGCAGCCGCATGCGGGACAGGATATTTGGCTCACCCCTCCACTTT

J gene: TRBJ1-3
D gene: .
V gene: TRBV5-1
CDR3 protein: CASSLDFSSGNTIYF
CDR3 DNA: TGCGCCAGCAGCCTGGACTTTTCCTCTGGAAACACCATATATTTT

J gene: TRBJ2-1
D gene: .
V gene: TRBV6-5
CDR3 protein: CASSLAALSYNEQFF
CDR3 DNA: TGTGCCAGCAGTTTAGCGGCCCTCTCCTACAATGAGCAGTTCTTC

J gene: TRBJ1-4
D gene: .
V gene: TRBV2
CDR3 protein: CASSDIRPGGKLFF
CDR3 DNA: TGTGCCAGCAGTGACATCCGGCCGGGGGGAAAACTGTTTTTT

J gene: TRBJ2-7
D gene: TRBD2
V gene: TRBV28
CDR3 protein: CASRSMAGVYEQYF
CDR3 DNA: TGTGCCAGCAGGTCGATGGCGGGGGTTTACGAGCAGTACTTC